The 17 T cell receptor beta chains below come from one sample, sequenced in a study of blood T cell repertoires in COVID-19. Only in-frame clones appear in the TCRdb table, and some are missing; sequencing was by immunoSEQ multiplex PCR. The sample gives roughly 13,000 clones, less than 75% of which show up once; 20% is in the top ten. The sequenced material came from peripheral blood. The source of these receptors is a boy under 10 years old with active or convalescent COVID-19.

Of note for this clone: At one end, the junction sequence differs from germline, possibly due to a read error. The chain links TRBV28 to TRBJ2-2; 7 nucleotides match TRBD1. CDR1 is MDHEN and CDR2 is SYDVKM in the germline V gene. The CDR3 loop spans 16 amino acids. The CDR3 coding sequence is TGTGCCAGCAGTTTACGGAAGGGACAGAATACCGTGGAGCTGTTTTTT. Translated: CASSLRKGQNTVELFF.

The V call is TRBV7-9, the J call TRBJ2-2; 7 bases match TRBD2. Germline V CDR1 and CDR2: SEHNR, FQNEAQ (reference sequence). V lost 6 bases and J lost 3; bases outside the gene matches: 10. The CDR3 consists of 16 residues. CDR3: CASSPRLALDTGELFF. CDR3 bases: TGTGCCAGCAGTCCCCGACTAGCTTTAGACACCGGGGAGCTGTTTTTT.

J is TRBJ2-7 and V is TRBV19; 10 bases match TRBD1. The length of the CDR3 is 14 residues. Trimming cost V 5 bases and J 1 base; bases outside gene matches: 2. Germline V CDR1 and CDR2: LNHDA, SQIVND (reference sequence). The CDR3 protein is CASSEDRGSYEQYF. The CDR3 nucleotides are TGTGCCAGTAGTGAGGACAGGGGGTCCTACGAGCAGTACTTC.

The DNA of the CDR3 is TGTGCCATCAGTGAGAACACAGGGGGTGAAAAACTGTTTTTT. Translating it yields CAISENTGGEKLFF. V usage is TRBV10-3 and J usage is TRBJ1-4; the match to TRBD1 covers 8 bases. The CDR3 covers 14 residues. The V segment lost 2 bases and the J segment 7 bases; nucleotides outside the gene matches: 3. Germline assignment: CDR1 ENHRY and CDR2 SYGVKD.

The J gene is TRBJ2-2, the V gene TRBV7-2; TRBD1 might be the D (5 bases). The length of the CDR3 is 13 residues. Looked up from germline, CDR1 is SGHTA and CDR2 is FQGNSA. V was cut by 5 bases and J by 7 bases, with 11 bases left in between. The CDR3 protein is CASSPGWDGELFF. As DNA, the CDR3 is TGTGCCAGCAGCCCAGGGTGGGACGGGGAGCTGTTTTTT.

The chain combines TRBV28 with TRBJ1-1, with 7 bases fitting TRBD1. Germline lookup yields CDR1 MDHEN and CDR2 SYDVKM. The V and J ends lost 2 bases and 7 bases, in that order; junction bases with no gene match: 7. The CDR3 is made up of 14 amino acids. In nucleotides, the CDR3 is TGTGCCAGCAGTTTACCCGACAGGGTTGGTGAAGCTTTCTTT. Amino acids: CASSLPDRVGEAFF.

This rearrangement joins TRBV6-2 or TRBV6-3 to TRBJ1-2, with a tentative D call TRBD1 (5 bases). The V gene lost 5 bases and the J gene lost 5 bases, with 18 bases spanning the gap. The germline V gene encodes CDR1 MNHEY and CDR2 SVGEGT. This CDR3 comprises 15 residues. This CDR3 reads CASSTPREGPYGYTF. The CDR3 nucleotides read TGTGCCAGCAGTACCCCCAGGGAAGGGCCTTATGGCTACACCTTC.

This clone turned up a few times. This chain links TRBV5-6 with TRBJ1-5; 12 bases map to TRBD1. Germline V lookup: CDR1 SGHDT, CDR2 YYEEEE. This CDR3 has 16 residues. Germline trimming cut 3 bases from V and 2 bases from J; bases unmatched to any gene: 3. The chain's CDR3 is CASSSGQGAGNQPQHF. CDR3 DNA: TGTGCCAGCAGCTCGGGACAGGGGGCGGGCAATCAGCCCCAGCATTTT.

The chain carries TRBV2 and TRBJ2-1, with 9 bases identical to TRBD2. Per germline, CDR1 SNHLY and CDR2 FYNNEI. The junction had 6 bases not matched to a gene; V was cut back by 2 bases and J by 1 base. This CDR3 region has 17 residues. The chain's CDR3 is CASSERSLAGSYNEQFF. The CDR3 region has the DNA TGTGCCAGCAGTGAACGGTCGCTAGCGGGGTCCTACAATGAGCAGTTCTTC.

The chain links TRBV18 to TRBJ2-5; 9 nucleotides match TRBD2. The length of the CDR3 is 15 residues. With V trimmed by 0 bases and J by 3 bases, 2 bases remained unmatched. Looked up from germline, CDR1 is KGHSH and CDR2 is LQKENI. In nucleotides, the CDR3 is TGTGCCAGCTCACCACCGGCGGGAGGGAAAGAGACCCAGTACTTC. Its protein product is CASSPPAGGKETQYF.

The rearrangement joins TRBV3-1 (or the pseudogene TRBV3-2) to TRBJ2-3; TRBD2 matches 10 bases. J lost 6 bases, V lost 0 bases, and 9 bases had no gene match. The CDR3 loop spans 17 amino acids. Looked up from germline, CDR1 is LGHDT and CDR2 is YNNKEL (reference sequence). CDR3 nucleotides: TGTGCCAGCAGCCAAGATCTTAGCGGGAGGAACCCGGATACGCAGTATTTT. Its translation is CASSQDLSGRNPDTQYF.

This clone is medium-sized. This chain connects TRBV14 to TRBJ1-4, with 9 bases matching TRBD1. Germline V CDR1 and CDR2: SGHDN, FVKESK. After removal of 8 bases from V and 8 bases from J, the junction contained 12 bases not matched to a gene. The CDR3 is made up of 15 amino acids. The CDR3 sequence: CASPDSWTGEEKLFF. The CDR3 nucleotides are TGTGCCAGCCCCGATAGCTGGACAGGGGAGGAAAAACTGTTTTTT. The full variable domain, its missing parts supplied by reference TRBV14 and TRBJ1-4, is EAGVTQFPSHSVIEKGQTVTLRCDPISGHDNLYWYRRVMGKEIKFLLHFVKESKQDESGMPNNRFLAERTGGTYSTLKVQPAELEDSGVYFCASPDSWTGEEKLFFGSGTQLSVL.

CDR3 bases: TGTGCCACCAGTGATTTTAGAGACAGCCCCACCGGGGAGCTGTTTTTT. Translating it yields CATSDFRDSPTGELFF. The chain couples TRBV24-1 to TRBJ2-2, with a tentative D call TRBD1 (5 bases). V lost 1 base and J 4 bases, leaving 12 bases between the germline ends. The germline CDR1 and CDR2 sequences are KGHDR and SFDVKD. The CDR3 has 16 amino acids.

This rearrangement joins TRBV4-3 to TRBJ2-2, with D tentatively TRBD1 (6 bases). Trimming took 1 base from V and 1 from J, leaving 7 bases between them. Germline lookup yields CDR1 LGHNA and CDR2 YSLEER. The CDR3 loop spans 15 amino acids. CDR3 bases: TGCGCCAGCAGCCAAGGGACAGTGAACACCGGGGAGCTGTTTTTT. This encodes CASSQGTVNTGELFF.

The J gene is TRBJ2-3, the V gene TRBV19; 8 bases are shared with TRBD1. This CDR3 has 17 amino acids. With 3 bases clipped from V and 0 bases from J, the junction kept 8 bases outside the gene matches. The germline gives CDR1 LNHDA, CDR2 SQIVND (reference sequence). The CDR3 DNA reads as TGTGCCAGTAGTATGGCAGGGGGCTATGGTAGCACAGATACGCAGTATTTT. Its translation: CASSMAGGYGSTDTQYF.

The V gene is TRBV7-2, the J gene TRBJ2-2; no firm D call. The CDR3 sequence is 16 residues long. V dropped 5 bases and J dropped 5 bases, with 18 bases sitting between them. CDR1 is SGHTA and CDR2 is FQGNSA in the germline V gene. CDR3 DNA: TGTGCCAGCAGCCCTGGTCGTCTCACGCGGACCGGGGAGCTGTTTTTT. This codes for CASSPGRLTRTGELFF. The whole variable domain, filled in from reference TRBV7-2 and TRBJ2-2, reads GAGVSQSPSNKVTEKGKDVELRCDPISGHTALYWYRQSLGQGLEFLIYFQGNSAPDKSGLPSDRFSAERTGGSVSTLTIQRTQQEDSAVYLCASSPGRLTRTGELFFGEGSRLTVL.

This sequence joins TRBV9 and TRBJ2-1; TRBD2 might be the D (7 bases). CDR1 SGDLS and CDR2 YYNGEE come from the germline V gene. V gave up 2 bases and J gave up 6 bases, with 12 bases separating them. This CDR3 comprises 14 residues. The CDR3 protein is CASSVGGLTNEQFF. CDR3 DNA sequence: TGTGCCAGCAGCGTCGGGGGGCTAACCAATGAGCAGTTCTTC.